This entry is about one T cell receptor beta chain. The junction departs from germline at one end; a sequencing error may be responsible. This entry comes from a study of tumor-infiltrating lymphocytes in primary liver carcinoma. Starting material for RNA and DNA co-extraction consisted of roughly 19-34 mg of unsorted bulk tissue. No treatment had been given to the patients, who were chronically infected with HBV. The CDR3 contains 18 residues. Germline assignment: CDR1 MGHRA and CDR2 YSYEKL. Production of TCR beta cDNA used around 500 ng total RNA together with a constant-region primer. Libraries covering TCR beta were generated through three nested multiplex PCR rounds (using a slightly modified ARM-PCR). The first two PCR rounds used TRBV1-TRBV30 primers with a Cbeta primer, roughly 10 cycles each. TCRdb redid the calling of the multiplex PCR reads with MiXCR, one entry per CDR3 protein. This sample has 95,000 to 150,000 distinct CDR3 sequences, with roughly 70% found just once.

The TCR comes from a woman aged 60-70 years with primary liver carcinoma and hepatitis B virus infection. Specimen: tumor-adjacent normal liver tissue. This chain connects TRBV4-1 to TRBJ2-7, with TRBD1 matching 9 bases. The CDR3 bases are TGCACCAGCAGCCAAGCCCCGTCCTTGACAGGGGGGATACGGGAGCAGTACTTC. This translates into CTSSQAPSLTGGIREQYF.